This TCR beta chain derives from a study of OX40 agonist ivuxolimab in advanced cancers. A note on this clone: Its target is unknown.

With autoimmune disease history or systemic immunosuppression, patients were excluded. Study findings and constraints: On average, CD8+ T cells showed a greater number of expanded clones than CD4+.

V was shortened by 3 bases and J by 9 bases, with 17 bases between the two germline ends. The CDR3 totals 15 residues. From germline, CDR1 is SNHLY and CDR2 FYNNEI. Clones were read by immunoSEQ multiplex PCR, and TCRdb kept only the in-frame ones, dropping some. Among tens of thousands of clones, about 85% were seen once, and the ten largest hold about 4.5%. This TCR came from an adult with an advanced solid tumor such as melanoma, head and neck, liver or kidney cancer. The sequences come from CD4+ or CD8+ T cells sorted from blood, collected in a trial of the OX40 agonist ivuxolimab. The chain carries TRBV2 and TRBJ1-4; TRBD1 is a possible D gene (5 bases). CDR3 sequence: CASSDDGTDSQKLFF. The CDR3 nucleotides are TGTGCCAGCAGTGACGACGGGACGGATAGCCAAAAACTGTTTTTT.